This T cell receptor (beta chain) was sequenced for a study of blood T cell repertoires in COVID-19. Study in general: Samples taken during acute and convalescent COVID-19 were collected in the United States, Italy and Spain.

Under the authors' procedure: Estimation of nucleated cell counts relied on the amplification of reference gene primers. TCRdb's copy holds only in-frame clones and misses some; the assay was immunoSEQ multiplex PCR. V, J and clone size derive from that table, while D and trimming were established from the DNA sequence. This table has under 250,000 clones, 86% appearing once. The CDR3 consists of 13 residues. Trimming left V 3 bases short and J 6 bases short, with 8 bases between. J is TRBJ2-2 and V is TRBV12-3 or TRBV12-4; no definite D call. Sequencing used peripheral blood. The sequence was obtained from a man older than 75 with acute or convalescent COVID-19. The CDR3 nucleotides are TGTGCCAGCAGTTTTGCTAGGCCCGGGGAGCTGTTTTTT. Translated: CASSFARPGELFF.